These 3 T cell receptor beta chains were sequenced from one sample in a study of T cell repertoires in cytomegalovirus infection. One entry per CDR3 protein results from TCRdb running MiXCR on the reads. This table has hundreds of thousands of distinct CDR3 sequences, roughly 15% appearing once. The sample comprised PBMCs. The receptors stem from a human donor in good health (CMV status not recorded). Some clones in this sample may be carry-over from other donors' samples.

The chain couples TRBV6-5 to TRBJ1-1; 11 bases map to TRBD1. The ends lost 8 bases at V and 8 bases at J; junction bases unmatched: 16. Germline V gene data show CDR1 as MNHEY and CDR2 as SVGAGI. This CDR3 is 16 amino acids long. The chain's CDR3 is CASGSRTGGPSLEAFF. The DNA of the CDR3 is TGTGCCAGCGGGTCACGGACAGGGGGCCCGTCACTCGAAGCTTTCTTT.

This clonotype was found a few times. This sequence joins TRBV6-5 and TRBJ1-1; D ambiguous. Germline loops: CDR1 MNHEY, CDR2 SVGAGI. CDR3 length: 14 amino acids. V was cut by 6 bases and J by 0 bases, with 11 bases left in between. The CDR3 bases are TGTGCCAGCAGACCTCACACTTTGAACACTGAAGCTTTCTTT. Translation gives CASRPHTLNTEAFF.

This clonotype was seen a few times. This chain links TRBV7-9 with TRBJ1-1; D gene ambiguous. Germline-derived CDR1 and CDR2 are SEHNR and FQNEAQ (reference sequence). The CDR3 has 14 amino acids. The V gene lost 5 bases and the J gene lost 0 bases, with 10 bases spanning the gap. For the CDR3, the DNA is TGTGCCAGCAGCGCACAGATAATGAACACTGAAGCTTTCTTT. Translated, it gives CASSAQIMNTEAFF.